The source of this T cell receptor beta chain is a study of cytomegalovirus exposure and HLA in healthy donors. Study at large: Unique TCRs from HLA-typed donors, 70 million to 100 million of them, were held in an early data release. Regarding the study as a whole: Being productive about 90% or about 30% of the time was typical of most TCR beta V segments in an earlier analysis. Many donors carried some public TCRs, although rarity characterized most TCR sequences. CMV antigen specificity was confirmed in vitro for three CMV-associated chains.

PCR amplification relied on 60 Vbeta primers (plus 13 Jbeta primers). Assay used: immunoSEQ multiplex PCR; TCRdb lists only in-frame clones, some missing. Counted here are some 180,000 clones, 73% occurring once; the ten biggest clones make up around 5%. Note on this clone: Its cognate antigen is unknown.

The sequence was obtained from a woman aged 18-29 years in good health and CMV-seropositive. Sequenced: PBMCs.

CDR3 bases: TGTGCCAGCAGCTTAGGGAGGACGGCCGTATTTTCACCCCTCCACTTT. This translates into CASSLGRTAVFSPLHF. The chain links TRBV7-9 to TRBJ1-6; D is uncertain. This CDR3 is built from 16 residues. Germline V lookup: CDR1 SEHNR, CDR2 FQNEAQ (reference sequence). Trimming cost V 1 base and J 9 bases, with 16 bases left between them. Full variable domain (missing parts from reference TRBV7-9 and TRBJ1-6): DTGVSQNPRHKITKRGQNVTFRCDPISEHNRLYWYRQTLGQGPEFLTYFQNEAQLEKSRLLSDRFSAERPKGSFSTLEIQRTEQGDSAMYLCASSLGRTAVFSPLHFGNGTRLTVT.